What follows is one TCR beta chain and its context. There is no known antigen for this receptor. No qualities accompany the bases; no much larger clone lies one base away. Taken from cysteine to phenylalanine, the CDR3 has 14 residues. Here the CDR3 DNA is all that survives: 42 bases in frame from base 1. V was cut back by 4 bases and J by 4 bases, leaving a gap of 13 bases between them. CDR1 and CDR2, looked up from the germline V gene, are MNHNS and SASEGT. This sample was taken from a study of T-cell memory formation after mild COVID-19 (dated by TCRdb to the early 2020s). About the study as a whole: TCR sequence clusters from the two donors were found to be largely donor specific. In two donors, T-cell clones that expanded and contracted after mild COVID-19 were tracked by sequencing TCRalpha and TCRbeta repertoires over time. The cohort comprised two young, previously healthy adult volunteers, one female and one male. General conclusions and limits of the study: The second-wave clones that peaked on day 37 were not confirmed to be SARS-CoV-2 specific. The study covered only a couple of mild cases, and larger cohorts including severe cases with pre-infection samples were considered necessary. Contracting CD4+ clones were located mainly in the CM and EM memory subsets, whereas CD8+ clones were found to be enriched in EMRA. Balanced CD4/CD8 phenotypes were observed for clones contracting from day 15 to 85, whereas a bias towards CD4+ was observed for a second wave of clones expanding from day 15 to 37. Some responding clones were detected in pre-infection memory, which suggested that pre-existing cross-reactive memory T cells had joined the SARS-CoV-2 response.

PBMCs were isolated by Ficoll-Paque density gradient centrifugation. Instrument on record: Illumina NovaSeq 6000. TCRalpha and TCRbeta cDNA libraries were constructed by 5'RACE with constant-segment primers, with sample barcodes and unique molecular identifiers being introduced. RNA was extracted from every sample with Trizol reagent. Library amplification was performed in two PCR steps, and a second sample barcode and Illumina TruSeq adapters were introduced in the second step. The libraries were sequenced on an Illumina NovaSeq using 2 x 150 bp paired-end reads. Per the original workflow: Reads were demultiplexed and collapsed into UMI-guided consensus sequences with migec v1.2.7. Using mixcr v2.1.11, UMI consensuses were aligned to TRA and TRB V and J templates and then assembled into clonotypes. Expanded or contracted clonotypes were those called significant by both edgeR and NoisET, with noise models trained on biological replicates. For edgeR calls, the thresholds were a false discovery rate-adjusted p below 0.01 and a log2 fold-change of 1. As an exploratory analysis of dynamics, PCA with hierarchical clustering was applied to max-normalized trajectories of the 1000 most abundant clonotypes. Separately sequenced CD4+ and CD8+ repertoires were used to assign a CD4 or CD8 phenotype to each responding clone. TCRdb trimmed the raw reads at Q25, called clones with MiXCR and kept productive beta chains. Here each entry gathers all rows of one CDR3 protein and keeps the most common genes and DNA. V and J calls and clone size were set by TCRdb, not the authors. The sample includes about 150,000 distinct CDR3 sequences, with almost 25% observed a single time. Together, the top ten hold roughly 24% of the sample.

The sample taken for sequencing was PBMCs or a T cell subset sorted from them (not recorded which). The source is an adult woman who had mild COVID-19 (a few samples of this study predate the infection). The sample titles of this study are shuffled in the database, so cell type and time point are left out; the donor was told from shared clones. The rearranged segments are TRBV6-1 and TRBJ1-2; the D gene assignment is ambiguous. This receptor carries the CDR3 CASSVNTGPYGYTF. The nucleotide sequence reads as follows: TGTGCCAGCAGTGTGAACACGGGCCCCTATGGCTACACCTTC.